The 22 T cell receptor beta chains presented below share a single source sample, sequenced in a study of cytomegalovirus exposure and HLA in healthy donors. The PCR ran on 60 Vbeta and 13 Jbeta primers. Method: immunoSEQ multiplex PCR; TCRdb's copy keeps in-frame clones and lacks some. Of under 70,000 clones listed, 77% are singletons. The sample consisted of PBMCs. These receptors came from a female donor in good health and CMV-seronegative.

The chain links TRBV5-1 to TRBJ2-5, with 11 nucleotides matching TRBD1. The CDR3 runs 15 residues. Germline CDR1 reads SGHRS; CDR2 reads YFSETQ. Trimming took 4 bases from V and 5 from J; bases not matched to a gene: 7. CDR3 residues: CASSPGTGGRETQYF. The DNA of the CDR3 is TGCGCCAGCAGCCCGGGGACAGGGGGAAGGGAGACCCAGTACTTC.

J is TRBJ2-5 and V is TRBV20-1, with unresolved D. The end of the DNA aligns better with TRBJ2-7, so the J call may be wrong. The CDR3 is 11 residues long. Germline V gene data show CDR1 as DFQATT and CDR2 as SNEGSKA (reference sequence). The CDR3 is CSAPLPYEQYF. CDR3 in DNA: TGCAGTGCTCCCCTACCCTACGAGCAGTACTTC.

The chain carries TRBV11-2 and TRBJ2-7; 7 bases fit TRBD2. In germline, CDR1 is SGHAT, CDR2 FQNNGV. Trimming removed 4 bases from V and 2 bases from J; junction bases left unmatched: 5. The CDR3 totals 14 residues. The CDR3 bases are TGTGCCAGCAGCTCAGACGGGACTACCTACGAGCAGTACTTC. This codes for CASSSDGTTYEQYF.

The DNA of the CDR3 is TGTGCCAGCAGTCCCGGTACGGGACTCAGGAGGGAGACCCAGTACTTC. This sequence encodes CASSPGTGLRRETQYF. The chain employs TRBV28 and TRBJ2-5, with D tentatively TRBD2 (6 bases). There are 16 residues in the CDR3. The ends were cut back, 5 bases at V and 5 bases at J, with 21 bases in the middle. Germline-derived CDR1 and CDR2 are MDHEN and SYDVKM.

A note on this clone: A read error may account for a junction end that differs from germline. The chain combines TRBV9 with TRBJ1-2; possible D gene TRBD1, 6 bases. In germline, CDR1 is SGDLS, CDR2 YYNGEE. The CDR3 is made up of 15 amino acids. In nucleotides, the CDR3 is TGTGCCAGCAGCGTAGGGGACCCTGGGGGCTATAGCTACACCTTC. It specifies CASSVGDPGGYSYTF.

This clone was found once. The chain has TRBV5-1 and TRBJ2-2; maybe TRBD1 (6 bases). This CDR3 region has 16 residues. CDR1 and CDR2 (germline): SGHRS, YFSETQ. V was trimmed by 0 bases and J by 0 bases, leaving 9 bases between them. In nucleotides, the CDR3 is TGCGCCAGCAGCTTGGCCGCAGGGGCGAACACCGGGGAGCTGTTTTTT. Translating it yields CASSLAAGANTGELFF. The full variable domain, with the rest looked up from reference TRBV5-1 and TRBJ2-2, is KAGVTQTPRYLIKTRGQQVTLSCSPISGHRSVSWYQQTPGQGLQFLFEYFSETQRNKGNFPGRFSGRQFSNSRSEMNVSTLELGDSALYLCASSLAAGANTGELFFGEGSRLTVL.

V and J are TRBV28 and TRBJ1-6; D unresolved. Germline assignment: CDR1 MDHEN and CDR2 SYDVKM. Trimming left V 2 bases short and J 4 bases short, with 9 bases between. This CDR3 comprises 15 residues. The chain's CDR3 is CASSLGLGYNSPLHF. In nucleotides, the CDR3 is TGTGCCAGCAGTTTAGGACTGGGGTATAATTCACCCCTCCACTTT.

The chain recombines TRBV5-1 with TRBJ2-7; D unresolved. V was clipped by 4 bases and J by 2 bases, with 4 bases between them. The CDR3 contains 11 residues. CDR1 and CDR2 from the germline V gene are SGHRS and YFSETQ. Written as DNA, the CDR3 is TGCGCCAGCAGCGTAACCTACGAGCAGTACTTC. As protein: CASSVTYEQYF. The entire variable domain, with the rest obtained from reference TRBV5-1 and TRBJ2-7, is as follows: KAGVTQTPRYLIKTRGQQVTLSCSPISGHRSVSWYQQTPGQGLQFLFEYFSETQRNKGNFPGRFSGRQFSNSRSEMNVSTLELGDSALYLCASSVTYEQYFGPGTRLTVT.

The chain is built from TRBV30 and TRBJ1-4; D gene ambiguous. The V gene's germline CDR1 is GTSNPN and CDR2 SVGIG (reference sequence). The CDR3 is 13 amino acids. V lost 5 bases and J lost 5, with 12 bases in between. The CDR3 DNA sequence: TGTGCCTGGTCCGCTGGTCAGAATGAAAAACTGTTTTTT. Translating it yields CAWSAGQNEKLFF.

CDR3 coding DNA: TGTGCCAGCAGTTATCGGGGGGAGACAGATACGCAGTATTTT. Translation: CASSYRGETDTQYF. This chain uses TRBV6-6 with TRBJ2-3, with 7 bases aligning to TRBD2. The CDR3 contains 14 residues. Germline lookup yields CDR1 MNHNY and CDR2 SVGAGI (reference sequence). J lost 3 bases, V lost 3 bases, and 3 bases had no gene match.

The rearrangement links TRBV10-3 to TRBJ2-3, with 13 nucleotides matching TRBD2. This CDR3 is 17 amino acids long. Trimming cost V 10 bases and J 2 bases; bases outside gene matches: 12. The germline gives CDR1 ENHRY, CDR2 SYGVKD. The DNA of the CDR3 is TGTGCCACGCGGAGACAGACTAGCGGGGGGCCCACAGATACGCAGTATTTT. Protein product: CATRRQTSGGPTDTQYF.

V and J are TRBV6-1 and TRBJ2-5; 8 bases are shared with TRBD1. The J call may be in error: the DNA end matches TRBJ2-7 better. This CDR3 contains 13 residues. Germline V gene sequence: CDR1 MNHNS, CDR2 SASEGT. CDR3 in DNA: TGTGCCAGCAGCCTCGACAGGGGCTACGAGCAGTACTTC. It codes for CASSLDRGYEQYF.

This chain connects TRBV6-5 to TRBJ2-3, with D tentatively TRBD2 (6 bases). Germline assignment: CDR1 MNHEY and CDR2 SVGAGI. With 1 base removed from V and 5 bases from J, the gap between germline ends came to 10 bases. The CDR3 is 14 amino acids. This CDR3 is CASSYYPGGDTQYF. The CDR3 nucleotides are TGTGCCAGCAGTTACTACCCCGGGGGAGATACGCAGTATTTT.

The gene calls are TRBV19 and TRBJ1-5; 9 nucleotides align to TRBD1. This CDR3 contains 15 residues. The V gene end was trimmed by 3 bases and the J gene end by 11 bases; junction bases not matched to a gene: 11. CDR1 and CDR2 (germline): LNHDA, SQIVND (reference sequence). The CDR3 bases are TGTGCCAGTAGTATCTCGGACAGGGGCCCTTCGGCCCAGCATTTT. This sequence encodes CASSISDRGPSAQHF.

There are a few counts of this clone. The genes are TRBV6-1 and TRBJ2-5; TRBD1 matches 7 bases. Germline V gives CDR1 MNHNS, CDR2 SASEGT. The CDR3 consists of 13 residues. V lost 5 bases and J lost 4; bases outside the gene matches: 4. DNA of the CDR3: TGTGCCAGCAGTCTCACAGGGGTAGAGACCCAGTACTTC. This sequence encodes CASSLTGVETQYF.

The rearrangement links TRBV19 to TRBJ1-1; TRBD1 aligns across 8 bases. Looked up from germline, CDR1 is LNHDA and CDR2 is SQIVND (reference sequence). Trimming at V came to 7 bases and at J to 0 bases, leaving 4 bases not matched to a gene. This CDR3 comprises 14 residues. The CDR3 sequence: CASMTGVLNTEAFF. DNA of the CDR3: TGTGCCAGTATGACAGGGGTTTTGAACACTGAAGCTTTCTTT.

This chain joins TRBV18 and TRBJ1-4; perhaps TRBD1 as D (6 bases). The CDR3 has 15 residues. In germline, CDR1 is KGHSH, CDR2 LQKENI. Trimming left V 1 base short and J 7 bases short, with 13 bases between. The CDR3 loop is CASSPHRAKGEKLFF. As DNA, the CDR3 is TGTGCCAGCTCACCACACAGGGCGAAGGGTGAAAAACTGTTTTTT.

The rearrangement links TRBV27 to TRBJ2-1, with D possibly being TRBD1 (6 bases). From germline, CDR1 is MNHEY and CDR2 SMNVEV (reference sequence). With 0 bases removed from V and 8 bases from J, the gap between germline ends came to 8 bases. The CDR3 covers 13 residues. The CDR3 bases are TGTGCCAGCAGTTTATCTTGGGGGCATGAGCAGTTCTTC. The encoded protein is CASSLSWGHEQFF.

This sequence joins TRBV15 and TRBJ2-7; a possible D gene is TRBD2 (6 bases). CDR1 is LNHNV, CDR2 YYDKDF, per germline (reference sequence). This CDR3 spans 15 amino acids. V was shortened by 0 bases and J by 3 bases, with 12 bases between the two germline ends. CDR3 in DNA: TGTGCCACCAGCAGAGATCCGACGGGGGACTACGAGCAGTACTTC. This encodes CATSRDPTGDYEQYF.

The chain recombines TRBV28 with TRBJ1-5, with 7 bases that match TRBD1. The V and J ends lost 5 bases and 4 bases, in that order; junction bases with no gene match: 5. The CDR3 is 14 residues long. CDR1 is MDHEN and CDR2 is SYDVKM in the germline V gene. The DNA for the CDR3 is TGTGCCAGCAGTCCACAGGGGACGAATCAGCCCCAGCATTTT. This translates into CASSPQGTNQPQHF.

The chain employs TRBV13 and TRBJ2-4; the match to TRBD2 covers 7 bases. Germline V gives CDR1 PRHDT, CDR2 FYEKMQ (reference sequence). Unmatched junction bases numbered 7, after V lost 5 bases and J lost 6 bases. The CDR3 covers 14 residues. The CDR3 protein is CASSPPASGNIQYF. The CDR3 DNA reads TGTGCCAGCAGCCCCCCGGCTAGCGGAAACATTCAGTACTTC.

The table lists this clone with a count of one. V gene TRBV5-4 combines with J gene TRBJ2-7; 7 bases agree with TRBD1. J lost 5 bases, V lost 0 bases, and 5 bases had no gene match. The germline gives CDR1 SGHNT, CDR2 YYREEE (reference sequence). The CDR3 has 14 residues. The CDR3 protein is CASSLVGTDDEQYF. CDR3 coding DNA: TGTGCCAGCAGCTTGGTCGGGACAGACGACGAGCAGTACTTC.